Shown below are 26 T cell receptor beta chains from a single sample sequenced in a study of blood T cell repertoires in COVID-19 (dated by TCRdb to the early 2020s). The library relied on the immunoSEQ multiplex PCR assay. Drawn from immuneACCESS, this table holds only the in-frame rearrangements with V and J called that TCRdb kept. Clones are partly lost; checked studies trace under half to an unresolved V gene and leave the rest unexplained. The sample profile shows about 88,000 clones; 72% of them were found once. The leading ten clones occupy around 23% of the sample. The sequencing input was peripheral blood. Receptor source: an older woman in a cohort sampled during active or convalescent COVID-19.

In DNA form, the CDR3 reads TGTGCCTGGAGTGCAGGGAACAATCAGCCCCAGCATTTT. Its protein product is CAWSAGNNQPQHF. The chain is built from TRBV30 and TRBJ1-5; D might be TRBD1 (5 bases). With 1 base removed from V and 3 bases from J, the gap between germline ends came to 7 bases. The CDR3 is 13 amino acids. The germline gives CDR1 GTSNPN, CDR2 SVGIG (reference sequence). The full variable domain, in which reference TRBV30 and TRBJ1-5 provide the parts outside the CDR3, is SQTIHQWPATLVQPVGSPLSLECTVEGTSNPNLYWYRQAAGRGLQLLFYSVGIGQISSEVPQNLSASRPQDRQFILSSKKLLLSDSGFYLCAWSAGNNQPQHFGDGTRLSIL.

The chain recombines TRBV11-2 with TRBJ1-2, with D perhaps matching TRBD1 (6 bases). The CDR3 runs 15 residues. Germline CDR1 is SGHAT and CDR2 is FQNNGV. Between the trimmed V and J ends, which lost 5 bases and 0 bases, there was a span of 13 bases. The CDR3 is CASSQDRAANYGYTF. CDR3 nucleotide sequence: TGTGCCAGCAGCCAGGACAGAGCAGCTAACTATGGCTACACCTTC. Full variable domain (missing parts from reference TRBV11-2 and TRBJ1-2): EAGVAQSPRYKIIEKRQSVAFWCNPISGHATLYWYQQILGQGPKLLIQFQNNGVVDDSQLPKDRFSAERLKGVDSTLKIQPAKLEDSAVYLCASSQDRAANYGYTFGSGTRLTVV.

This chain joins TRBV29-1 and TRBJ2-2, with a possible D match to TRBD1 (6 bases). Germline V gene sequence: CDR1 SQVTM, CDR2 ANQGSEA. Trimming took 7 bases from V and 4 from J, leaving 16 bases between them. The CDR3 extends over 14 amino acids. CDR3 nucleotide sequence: TGCAGCGGTCAGGTGGCAGGGGCCACCGGGGAGCTGTTTTTT. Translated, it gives CSGQVAGATGELFF.

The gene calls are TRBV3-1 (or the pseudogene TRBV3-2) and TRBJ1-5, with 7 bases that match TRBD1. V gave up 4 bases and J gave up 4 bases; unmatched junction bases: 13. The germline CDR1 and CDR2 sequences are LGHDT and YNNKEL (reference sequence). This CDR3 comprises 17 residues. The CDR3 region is CASSPRIRTGANQPQHF. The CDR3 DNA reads TGTGCCAGCAGCCCACGGATTCGGACAGGCGCTAATCAGCCCCAGCATTTT.

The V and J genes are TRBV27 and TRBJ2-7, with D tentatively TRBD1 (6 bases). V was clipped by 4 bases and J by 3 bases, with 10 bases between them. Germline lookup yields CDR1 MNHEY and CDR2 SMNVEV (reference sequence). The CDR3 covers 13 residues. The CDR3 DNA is TGTGCCAGCAGTTCCTCAGGGGACTACGAGCAGTACTTC. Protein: CASSSSGDYEQYF.

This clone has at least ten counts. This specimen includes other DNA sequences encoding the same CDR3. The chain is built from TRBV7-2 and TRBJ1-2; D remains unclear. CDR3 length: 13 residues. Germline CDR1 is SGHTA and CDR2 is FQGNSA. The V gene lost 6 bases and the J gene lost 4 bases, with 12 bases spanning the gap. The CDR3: CASRSQVGYGYTF. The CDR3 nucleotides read TGTGCCAGCAGATCCCAGGTCGGCTATGGCTACACCTTC.

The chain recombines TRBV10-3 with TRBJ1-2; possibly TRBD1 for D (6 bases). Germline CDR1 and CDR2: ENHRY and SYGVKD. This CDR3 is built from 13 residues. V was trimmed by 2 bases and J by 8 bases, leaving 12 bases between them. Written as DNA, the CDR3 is TGTGCCATCAGTGAGCTTCAGGGGACCGGCTACACCTTC. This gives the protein CAISELQGTGYTF.

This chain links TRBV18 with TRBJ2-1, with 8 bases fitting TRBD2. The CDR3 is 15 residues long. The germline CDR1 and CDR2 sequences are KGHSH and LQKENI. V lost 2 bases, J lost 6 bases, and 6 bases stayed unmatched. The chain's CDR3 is CASSPSAGASNEQFF. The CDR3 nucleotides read TGTGCCAGCTCACCATCAGCGGGGGCAAGCAATGAGCAGTTCTTC.

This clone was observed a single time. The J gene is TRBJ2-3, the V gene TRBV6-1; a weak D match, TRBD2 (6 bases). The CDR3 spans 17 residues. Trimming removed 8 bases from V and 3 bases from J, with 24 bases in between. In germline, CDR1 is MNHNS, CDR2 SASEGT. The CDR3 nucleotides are TGTGCCAGCTCTGAAGTGGGGGGAATAATGGAAACAGATACGCAGTATTTT. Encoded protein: CASSEVGGIMETDTQYF.

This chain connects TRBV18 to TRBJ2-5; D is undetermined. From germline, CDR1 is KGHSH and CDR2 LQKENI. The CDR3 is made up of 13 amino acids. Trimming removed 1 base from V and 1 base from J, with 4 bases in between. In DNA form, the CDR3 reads TGTGCCAGCTCACCACAACTCCAAGAGACCCAGTACTTC. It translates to CASSPQLQETQYF.

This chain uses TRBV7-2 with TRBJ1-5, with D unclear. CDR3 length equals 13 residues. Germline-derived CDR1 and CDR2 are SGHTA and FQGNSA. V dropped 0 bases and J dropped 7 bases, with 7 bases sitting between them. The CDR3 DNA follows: TGTGCCAGCAGCTTAGCAATCCCACAGCCCCAGCATTTT. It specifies CASSLAIPQPQHF.

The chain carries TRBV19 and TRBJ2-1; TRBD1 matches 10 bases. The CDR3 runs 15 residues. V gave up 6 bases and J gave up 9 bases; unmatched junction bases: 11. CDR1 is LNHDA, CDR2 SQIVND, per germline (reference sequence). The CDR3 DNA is TGTGCCAGTAGCTCCGGGACAGGGGCCTTTGCTGAGCAGTTCTTC. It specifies CASSSGTGAFAEQFF. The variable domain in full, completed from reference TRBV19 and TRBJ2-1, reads DGGITQSPKYLFRKEGQNVTLSCEQNLNHDAMYWYRQDPGQGLRLIYYSQIVNDFQKGDIAEGYSVSREKKESFPLTVTSAQKNPTAFYLCASSSGTGAFAEQFFGPGTRLTVL.

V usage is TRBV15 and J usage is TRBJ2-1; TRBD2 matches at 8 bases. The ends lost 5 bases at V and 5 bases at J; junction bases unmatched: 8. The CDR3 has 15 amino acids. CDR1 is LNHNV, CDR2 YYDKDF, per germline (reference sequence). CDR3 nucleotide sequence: TGTGCCACCAGCCCAGCGGGGGTAATTCACAATGAGCAGTTCTTC. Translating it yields CATSPAGVIHNEQFF.

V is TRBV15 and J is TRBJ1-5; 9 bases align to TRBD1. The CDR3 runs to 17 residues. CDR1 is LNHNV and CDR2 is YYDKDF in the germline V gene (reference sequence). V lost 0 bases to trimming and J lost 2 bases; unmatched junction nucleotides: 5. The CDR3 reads CATSRETWTGGNQPQHF. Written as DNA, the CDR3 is TGTGCCACCAGCAGAGAAACTTGGACAGGGGGCAATCAGCCCCAGCATTTT.

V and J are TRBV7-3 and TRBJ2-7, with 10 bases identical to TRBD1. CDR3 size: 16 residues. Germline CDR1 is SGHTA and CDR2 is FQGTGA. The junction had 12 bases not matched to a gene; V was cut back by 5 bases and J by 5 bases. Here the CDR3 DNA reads TGTGCCAGCAGCGCAACCGGGACAGGGGCCATCCACGAGCAGTACTTC. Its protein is CASSATGTGAIHEQYF.

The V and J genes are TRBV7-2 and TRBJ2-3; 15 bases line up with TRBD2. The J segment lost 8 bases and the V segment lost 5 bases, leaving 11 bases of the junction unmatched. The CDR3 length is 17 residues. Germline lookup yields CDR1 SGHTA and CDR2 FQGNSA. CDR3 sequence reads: CASSVGLAGGRGGTQYF. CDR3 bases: TGTGCCAGCAGCGTAGGACTAGCGGGGGGGCGAGGTGGTACGCAGTATTTT.

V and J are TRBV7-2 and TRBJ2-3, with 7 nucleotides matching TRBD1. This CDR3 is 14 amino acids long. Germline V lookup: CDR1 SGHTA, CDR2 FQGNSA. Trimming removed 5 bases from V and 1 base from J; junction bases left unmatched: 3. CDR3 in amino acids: CASSLDRGTDTQYF. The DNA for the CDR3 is TGTGCCAGCAGCCTTGACAGGGGCACAGATACGCAGTATTTT.

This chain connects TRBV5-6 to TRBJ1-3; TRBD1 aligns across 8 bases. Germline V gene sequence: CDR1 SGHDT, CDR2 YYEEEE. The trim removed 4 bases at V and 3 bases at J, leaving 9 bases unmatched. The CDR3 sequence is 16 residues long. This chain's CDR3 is CASSTGQGFFGNTIYF. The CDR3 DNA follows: TGTGCCAGCAGCACCGGACAGGGATTCTTTGGAAACACCATATATTTT.

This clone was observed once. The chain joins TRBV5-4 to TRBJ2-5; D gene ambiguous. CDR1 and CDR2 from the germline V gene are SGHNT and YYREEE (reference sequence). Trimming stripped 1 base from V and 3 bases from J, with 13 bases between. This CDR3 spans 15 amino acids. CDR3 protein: CASSLPHGGKETQYF. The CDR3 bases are TGTGCCAGCAGCTTGCCTCACGGTGGTAAAGAGACCCAGTACTTC.

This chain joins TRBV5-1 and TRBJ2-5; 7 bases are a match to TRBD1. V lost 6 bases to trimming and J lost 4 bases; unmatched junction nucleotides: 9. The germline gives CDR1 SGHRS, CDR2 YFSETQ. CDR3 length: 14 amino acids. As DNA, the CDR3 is TGCGCCAGCATGGGACAGCCCCTAGGAGAGACCCAGTACTTC. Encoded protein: CASMGQPLGETQYF.

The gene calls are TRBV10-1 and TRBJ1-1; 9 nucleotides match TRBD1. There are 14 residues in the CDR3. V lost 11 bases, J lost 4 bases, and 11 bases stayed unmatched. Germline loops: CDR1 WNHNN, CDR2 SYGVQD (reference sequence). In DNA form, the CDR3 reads TGCGCCTCCAGAGGGGACAGGGAGGGCACTGAAGCTTTCTTT. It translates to CASRGDREGTEAFF.

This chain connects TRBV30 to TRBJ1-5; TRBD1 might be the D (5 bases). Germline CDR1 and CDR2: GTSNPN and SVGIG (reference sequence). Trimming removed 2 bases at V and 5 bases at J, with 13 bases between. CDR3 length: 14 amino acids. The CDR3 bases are TGTGCCTGGAGTTTGCGGGGGACCTATCAGCCCCAGCATTTT. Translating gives CAWSLRGTYQPQHF.

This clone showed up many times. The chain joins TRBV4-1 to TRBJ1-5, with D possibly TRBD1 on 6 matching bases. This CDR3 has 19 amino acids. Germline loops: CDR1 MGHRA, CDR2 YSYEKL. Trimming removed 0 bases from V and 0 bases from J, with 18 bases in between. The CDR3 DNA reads TGCGCCAGCAGCCAAGATTTACTCGGGACAAGATATAGCAATCAGCCCCAGCATTTT. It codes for CASSQDLLGTRYSNQPQHF.

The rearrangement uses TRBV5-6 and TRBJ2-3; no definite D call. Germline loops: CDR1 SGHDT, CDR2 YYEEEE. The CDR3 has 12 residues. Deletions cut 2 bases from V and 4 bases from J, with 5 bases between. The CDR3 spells CASSFFPDTQYF. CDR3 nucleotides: TGTGCCAGCAGCTTCTTTCCAGATACGCAGTATTTT.

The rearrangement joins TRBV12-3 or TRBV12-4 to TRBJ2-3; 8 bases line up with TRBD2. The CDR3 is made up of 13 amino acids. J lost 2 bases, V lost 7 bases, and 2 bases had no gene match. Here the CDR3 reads CASTGGTTDTQYF. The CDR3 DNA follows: TGTGCCAGCACGGGGGGGACCACAGATACGCAGTATTTT.

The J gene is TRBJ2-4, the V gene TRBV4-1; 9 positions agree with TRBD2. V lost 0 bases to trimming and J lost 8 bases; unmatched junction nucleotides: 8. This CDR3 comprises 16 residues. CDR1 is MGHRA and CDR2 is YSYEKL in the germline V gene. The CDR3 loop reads CASSQDGGGAGDIQYF. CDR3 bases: TGCGCCAGCAGCCAAGATGGCGGGGGGGCCGGGGACATTCAGTACTTC.